This entry lists 10 T cell receptor beta chains sequenced from one sample in a study of molecular identifiers for immune sequencing clone quantification. TCRdb fed the PCR reads into MiXCR, producing one record per CDR3 protein. The table records 490,000 or so distinct CDR3 sequences, 20% to 25% of them present only once. The sample taken for sequencing was naive CD8+ T cells from blood, with Jurkat cell RNA spiked in. Subset described: FACS-sorted CD8+CD4-CCR7+CD45RA+ naive T cells. The origin of the receptors is a human donor in good health. Some libraries in this study had Jurkat cell RNA spiked in.

The chain recombines TRBV3-1 with TRBJ2-7; 11 bases fit TRBD2. The CDR3 totals 17 residues. CDR1 LGHDT and CDR2 YNNKEL come from the germline V gene (reference sequence). The J segment lost 0 bases and the V segment lost 4 bases, leaving 8 bases of the junction unmatched. CDR3 bases: TGTGCCAGCAGCCTTACGCTAGCGGGGGGACTCTCCTACGAGCAGTACTTC. Protein: CASSLTLAGGLSYEQYF.

The CDR3: CASSRNARGANTGELFF. For the CDR3, the DNA is TGTGCCAGCAGCCGAAACGCGAGGGGGGCAAACACCGGGGAGCTGTTTTTT. The chain carries TRBV9 and TRBJ2-2; D possibly matches TRBD1 or TRBD2 (6 bases each). CDR1 is SGDLS and CDR2 is YYNGEE in the germline V gene. The CDR3 extends over 17 amino acids. Trimming took off 4 bases at V and 2 bases at J, with 18 bases between the two ends.

Many counts were recorded for this clonotype. The J gene is TRBJ2-7, the V gene TRBV7-9; TRBD2 agrees at 10 bases. The V gene's germline CDR1 is SEHNR and CDR2 FQNEAQ (reference sequence). Trimming removed 4 bases from V and 0 bases from J; junction bases left unmatched: 6. The CDR3 runs to 16 residues. CDR3 nucleotides: TGTGCCAGCAGCTCCCGCCCTAGCGGGGGCTCCTACGAGCAGTACTTC. Protein product: CASSSRPSGGSYEQYF.

Points on this clonotype: One junction end does not reproduce the germline sequence, and a read error may be involved. The gene calls are TRBV5-4 and TRBJ2-7; D perhaps matches TRBD2 (7 bases). Germline lookup yields CDR1 SGHNT and CDR2 YYREEE (reference sequence). The CDR3 runs to 13 residues. The DNA for the CDR3 is TGTGCCAGCAGCTTCGGGGGGCGGGACGAGCAGCACTTC. Protein product: CASSFGGRDEQHF.

At least ten counts were recorded for this clonotype. The J gene is TRBJ2-7, the V gene TRBV18, with D perhaps being TRBD1 or TRBD2 (5 bases each). V was cut by 3 bases and J by 2 bases, with 17 bases left in between. Germline V CDR1 and CDR2: KGHSH, LQKENI. There are 16 residues in the CDR3. CDR3 sequence: CASSPGLGTETYEQYF. CDR3 in DNA: TGTGCCAGCTCACCTGGGCTCGGGACCGAAACCTACGAGCAGTACTTC.

The chain employs TRBV20-1 and TRBJ2-1; tentatively, D is TRBD2 (6 bases). V lost 3 bases and J lost 6, with 21 bases in between. Looked up from germline, CDR1 is DFQATT and CDR2 is SNEGSKA (reference sequence). This CDR3 has 16 residues. CDR3 amino acids: CSASVEDYRSINEQFF. DNA for the CDR3: TGCAGTGCTAGTGTAGAGGACTACCGTTCTATCAATGAGCAGTTCTTC.

This clonotype has more than one count but fewer than ten. The chain joins TRBV19 to TRBJ1-3, with a weak D call TRBD1 (5 bases). There are 15 residues in the CDR3. Between the trimmed V and J ends, which lost 8 bases and 0 bases, there was a span of 14 bases. CDR1 is LNHDA and CDR2 is SQIVND in the germline V gene (reference sequence). CDR3 nucleotides: TGTGCCAGTTTTCCAGACAGAAGCTCTGGAAACACCATATATTTT. Encoded protein: CASFPDRSSGNTIYF.

Of note for this clonotype: One base away lies a much larger clone, so this may be a sequencing read error. V usage is TRBV30 and J usage is TRBJ2-1; D not resolved. Germline CDR1 is GTSNPN and CDR2 is SVGIG (reference sequence). The CDR3 is 13 residues long. The V end was cut by 3 bases, the J end by 0 bases, with 6 bases between. The DNA of the CDR3 is TGTGCCTGGAGCGAGAGCTCCTACAATGAGCAGTTCTTC. Encoded protein: CAWSESSYNEQFF.

This clonotype was counted many times. This sequence joins TRBV7-9 and TRBJ2-3, with D possibly being TRBD2 (5 bases). The V end was cut by 5 bases, the J end by 4 bases, with 13 bases between. This CDR3 is 14 amino acids long. Germline CDR1 and CDR2: SEHNR and FQNEAQ (reference sequence). This CDR3 reads CASSPGPRADTQYF. The CDR3 nucleotides read TGTGCCAGCAGCCCAGGACCGAGGGCAGATACGCAGTATTTT.

The chain links TRBV29-1 to TRBJ2-7; the D gene is possibly TRBD1 (5 bases). Germline CDR1 reads SQVTM; CDR2 reads ANQGSEA. CDR3 length: 14 amino acids. V dropped 3 bases and J dropped 2 bases, with 14 bases sitting between them. The CDR3 nucleotides are TGCAGCGTTGATTTTCCGACAGAGCCCTACGAGCAGTACTTC. This codes for CSVDFPTEPYEQYF.